This T cell receptor (beta chain) is drawn from a study of Graves' ophthalmopathy and Graves' hyperthyroidism. Researchers took RNA transcripts and amplified TCR beta CDR3 regions from them. HTBI-primed first-round RT-PCR preceded second-round multiplex PCR. TCRdb ran MiXCR on the multiplex PCR reads and lists one entry per CDR3 protein. The table includes roughly 480,000 distinct CDR3 sequences, under 15% detected once. Study-level results: With a specificity of just under 75% and a sensitivity of 70.59%, the model predicted ophthalmopathy progression.

As regards this clonotype: Its target is not known.

The CDR3 runs to 14 residues. V lost 3 bases to trimming and J lost 5 bases, with 14 bases between them. Germline loops: CDR1 DFQATT, CDR2 SNEGSKA (reference sequence). The clonotype originates from a woman aged 25 to 39 with Graves' ophthalmopathy. The sequenced material came from blood. V is TRBV20-1 and J is TRBJ1-5, with D perhaps TRBD1 (6 bases). CDR3 in DNA: TGCAGTGCTAGTGACTGGAGGGGGTATCAGCCCCAGCATTTT. Amino acid sequence: CSASDWRGYQPQHF.